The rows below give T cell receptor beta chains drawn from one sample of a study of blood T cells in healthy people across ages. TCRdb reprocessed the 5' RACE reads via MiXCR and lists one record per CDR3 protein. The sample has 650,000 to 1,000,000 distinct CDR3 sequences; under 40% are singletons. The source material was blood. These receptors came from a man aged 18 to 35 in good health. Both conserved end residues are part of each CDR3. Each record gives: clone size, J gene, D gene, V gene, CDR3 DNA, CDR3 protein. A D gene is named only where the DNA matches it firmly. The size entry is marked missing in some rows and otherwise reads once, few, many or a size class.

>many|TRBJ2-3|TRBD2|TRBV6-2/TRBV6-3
TGTGCCAGCAGTCTTGGTGTAGCGGGGGTCACCACAGATACGCAGTATTTT
CASSLGVAGVTTDTQYF
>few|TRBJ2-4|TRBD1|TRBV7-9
TGTGCCAGCAGTTTTTTAGACAGGGCTTTTAAAAACATTCAGTACTTC
CASSFLDRAFKNIQYF
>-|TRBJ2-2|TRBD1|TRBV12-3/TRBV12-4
TGTGCCAGCACCGGGACAGGGAGCGGGGAGCTGTTTTTT
CASTGTGSGELFF
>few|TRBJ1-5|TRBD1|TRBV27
TGTGCCAGCAGTCTGGGGGACAGGGGAAAGAATCAGCCCCAGCATTTT
CASSLGDRGKNQPQHF
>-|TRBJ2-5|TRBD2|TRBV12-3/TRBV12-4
TGTGCCAGCACCGTAGCGGGAGGGTCAGAGACCCAGTACTTC
CASTVAGGSETQYF
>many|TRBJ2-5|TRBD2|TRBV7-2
TGTGCCAGCAGCCCCCAGCGGGGGATCCAAGAGACCCAGTACTTC
CASSPQRGIQETQYF
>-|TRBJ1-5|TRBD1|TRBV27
TGTGCCAGCAGCCCCTCTACAGGGGATCAGCCCCAGCATTTT
CASSPSTGDQPQHF
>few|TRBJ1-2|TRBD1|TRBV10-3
TGTGCCATCAGCCTCCGGGACAGCCAATTTAATAACTATGGCTACACCTTC
CAISLRDSQFNNYGYTF
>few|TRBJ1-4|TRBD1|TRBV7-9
TGTGCCAGCAGCTTCGCAGGACAGGGGGCGGATGAAAAACTGTTTTTT
CASSFAGQGADEKLFF
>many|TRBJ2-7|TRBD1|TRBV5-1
TGCGCCAGCAGCTTAACCGGGACAGCCACTTACGAGCAGTACTTC
CASSLTGTATYEQYF
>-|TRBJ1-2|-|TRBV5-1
TGCGCCAGCAGCCCTGGTCCAACGGGGGGCTACACCTTC
CASSPGPTGGYTF
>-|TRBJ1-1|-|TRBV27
TGTGCCAGCAGTTTATCGCTACTGAACACTGAAGCTTTCTTT
CASSLSLLNTEAFF
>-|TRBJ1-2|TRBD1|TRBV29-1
TGCAGCGTCCGGACAGGGAACGGCTACACCTTC
CSVRTGNGYTF
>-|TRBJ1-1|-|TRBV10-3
TGTGCCATCAGTGAGGGGGCCGGAGACACTGAAGCTTTCTTT
CAISEGAGDTEAFF
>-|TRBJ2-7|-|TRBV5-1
TGCGCCAGCAGCTTGGGGGTCCGATCGGCATACAATGAGCAGTACTTC
CASSLGVRSAYNEQYF
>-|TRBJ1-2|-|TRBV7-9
TGTGCCAGCAGCCATCCGGCCTATGGCTACACCTTC
CASSHPAYGYTF
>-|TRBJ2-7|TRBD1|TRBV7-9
TGTGCCACCGGACAGGGTCCCTACGAGCAGTACTTC
CATGQGPYEQYF
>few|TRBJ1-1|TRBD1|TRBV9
TGTGCCAGCAGCGTAGGCACAGGGGATAGTTCGAACACTGAAGCTTTCTTT
CASSVGTGDSSNTEAFF
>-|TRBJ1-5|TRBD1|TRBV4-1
TGCGCCAGCAGCCTATCCACAGGGGAGAGCAATCAGCCCCAGCATTTT
CASSLSTGESNQPQHF
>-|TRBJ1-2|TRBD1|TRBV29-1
TGCAGCGTTGGAAGCAGGGGGCGTGGCTACACCTTC
CSVGSRGRGYTF
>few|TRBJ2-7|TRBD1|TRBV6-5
TGTGCCAGCAGTATCACAAGACAGGGGGTCGACGAGCAGTACTTC
CASSITRQGVDEQYF
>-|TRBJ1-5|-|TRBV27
TGTGCCAGCAGTTTATTTGGAGATCAGCCCCAGCATTTT
CASSLFGDQPQHF
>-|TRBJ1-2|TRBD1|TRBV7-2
TGTGCCAGCAGCTCGGACAGGGAACATGGCTACACCTTC
CASSSDREHGYTF
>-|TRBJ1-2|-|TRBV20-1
TGCAGTGCTAGAGCGGTGACTAACTATGGCTACACCTTC
CSARAVTNYGYTF
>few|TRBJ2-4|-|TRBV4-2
TGTGCCAGCAGCCAGGGACGCGGGGAAAACATTCAGTACTTC
CASSQGRGENIQYF
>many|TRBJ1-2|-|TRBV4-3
TGCGCCAGCAGCCAGACCGCAGGGACCCGGGACTATGGCTACACCTTC
CASSQTAGTRDYGYTF
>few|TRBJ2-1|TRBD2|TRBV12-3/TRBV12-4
TGTGCCAGCAGTGATGCCGGGACTAGCAATGAGCAGTTCTTC
CASSDAGTSNEQFF